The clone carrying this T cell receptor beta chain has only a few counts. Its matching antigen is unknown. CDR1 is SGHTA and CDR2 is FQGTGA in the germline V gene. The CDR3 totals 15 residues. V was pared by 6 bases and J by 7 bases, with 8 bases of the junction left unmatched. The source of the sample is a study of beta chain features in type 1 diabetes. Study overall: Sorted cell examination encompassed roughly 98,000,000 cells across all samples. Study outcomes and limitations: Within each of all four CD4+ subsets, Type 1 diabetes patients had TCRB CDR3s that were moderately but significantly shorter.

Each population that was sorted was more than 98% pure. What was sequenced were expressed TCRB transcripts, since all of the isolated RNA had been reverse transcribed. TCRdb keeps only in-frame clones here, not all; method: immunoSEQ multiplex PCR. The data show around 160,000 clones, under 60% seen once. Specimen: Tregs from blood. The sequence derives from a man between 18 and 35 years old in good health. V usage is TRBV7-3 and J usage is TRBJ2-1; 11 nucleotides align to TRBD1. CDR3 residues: CASSRTGGWKNEQFF. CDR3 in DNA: TGTGCCAGCAGTAGGACAGGGGGCTGGAAAAATGAGCAGTTCTTC.